This T cell receptor (beta chain) originates from a study of blood T cell repertoires in COVID-19. Whole-study context: Acute and convalescent COVID-19 specimens originated in the United States, Italy and Spain. Sample material is recorded as cDNA or gDNA derived from T cells, B-cell-depleted T cells, or PBMCs.

Per the authors' pipeline: Estimated nucleated cell counts came from reference gene primer amplification. This table comes from immunoSEQ multiplex PCR, and its TCRdb copy is limited to in-frame clones, with some not included. For V, J and clone size, that table is used; D and trimming come from the DNA. Found here are 89,000 or so clones, about 95% of them singletons; the top ten hold roughly 4.7%. Germline trimming cut 5 bases from V and 2 bases from J; bases unmatched to any gene: 4. Germline assignment: CDR1 SEHNR and CDR2 FQNEAQ (reference sequence). CDR3 length equals 15 residues. The J gene is TRBJ2-2, the V gene TRBV7-9; the match to TRBD1 covers 8 bases. Sequenced sample: peripheral blood. The receptor's source is a human donor with active COVID-19. The donor label of this sample is uncertain. This CDR3 reads CASSHGQGNTGELFF. In nucleotides, the CDR3 is TGTGCCAGCAGCCACGGACAGGGAAACACCGGGGAGCTGTTTTTT.